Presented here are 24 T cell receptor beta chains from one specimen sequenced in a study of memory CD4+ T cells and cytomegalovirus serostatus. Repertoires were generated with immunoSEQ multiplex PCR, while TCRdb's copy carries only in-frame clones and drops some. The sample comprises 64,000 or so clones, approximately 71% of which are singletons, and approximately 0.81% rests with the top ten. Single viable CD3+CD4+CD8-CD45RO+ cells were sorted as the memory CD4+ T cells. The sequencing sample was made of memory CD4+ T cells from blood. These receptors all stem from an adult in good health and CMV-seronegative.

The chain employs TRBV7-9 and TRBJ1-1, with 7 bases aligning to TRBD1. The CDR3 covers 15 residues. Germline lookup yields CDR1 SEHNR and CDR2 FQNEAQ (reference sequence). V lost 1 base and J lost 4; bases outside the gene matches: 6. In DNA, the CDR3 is TGTGCCAGCAGCTTAGTGAGGGGGCTCGGCACTGAAGCTTTCTTT. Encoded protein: CASSLVRGLGTEAFF.

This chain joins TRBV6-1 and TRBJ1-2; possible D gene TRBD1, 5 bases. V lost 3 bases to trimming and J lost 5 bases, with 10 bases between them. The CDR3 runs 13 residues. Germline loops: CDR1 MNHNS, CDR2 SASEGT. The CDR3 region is CASSEAGPYGYTF. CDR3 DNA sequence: TGTGCCAGCAGTGAGGCGGGGCCTTATGGCTACACCTTC.

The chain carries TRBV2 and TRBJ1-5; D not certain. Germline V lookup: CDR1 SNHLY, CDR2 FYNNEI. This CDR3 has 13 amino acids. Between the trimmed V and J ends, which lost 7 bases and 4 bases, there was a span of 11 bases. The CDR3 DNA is TGTGCCAGCACCGCCCGGGCTAATCAGCCCCAGCATTTT. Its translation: CASTARANQPQHF.

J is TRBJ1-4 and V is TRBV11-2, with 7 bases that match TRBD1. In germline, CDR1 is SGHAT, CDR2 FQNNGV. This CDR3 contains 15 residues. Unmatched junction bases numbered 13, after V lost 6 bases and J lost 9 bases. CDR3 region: CASSPVAGTAQKLFF. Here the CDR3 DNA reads TGTGCCAGCAGTCCCGTGGCAGGGACAGCCCAAAAACTGTTTTTT.

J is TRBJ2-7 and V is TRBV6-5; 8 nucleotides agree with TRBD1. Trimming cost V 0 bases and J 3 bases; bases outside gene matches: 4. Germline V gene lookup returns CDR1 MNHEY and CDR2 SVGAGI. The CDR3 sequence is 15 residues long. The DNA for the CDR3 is TGTGCCAGCAGTTACTCGGGGGGACAGGTCTACGAGCAGTACTTC. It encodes CASSYSGGQVYEQYF.

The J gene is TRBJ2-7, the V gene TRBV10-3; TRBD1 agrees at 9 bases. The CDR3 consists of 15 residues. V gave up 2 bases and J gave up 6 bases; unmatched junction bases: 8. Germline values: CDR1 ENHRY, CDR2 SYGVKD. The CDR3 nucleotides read TGTGCCATCAGTGAGGGGACAGGGTTGTCGTCCGAGCAGTACTTC. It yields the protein CAISEGTGLSSEQYF.

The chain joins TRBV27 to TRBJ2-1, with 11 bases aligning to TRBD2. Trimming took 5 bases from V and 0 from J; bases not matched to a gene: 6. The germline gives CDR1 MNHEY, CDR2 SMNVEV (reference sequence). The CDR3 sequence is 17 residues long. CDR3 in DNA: TGTGCCAGCAGTCCCCGACTAGCGGGGAGCTCCTACAATGAGCAGTTCTTC. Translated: CASSPRLAGSSYNEQFF.

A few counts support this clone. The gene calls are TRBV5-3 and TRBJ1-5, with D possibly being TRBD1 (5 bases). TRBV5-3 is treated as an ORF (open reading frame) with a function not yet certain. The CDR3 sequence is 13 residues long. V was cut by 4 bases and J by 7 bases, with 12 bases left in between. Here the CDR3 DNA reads TGTGCCAGAAGCGGGGCCTTTCCCCAGCCCCAGCATTTT. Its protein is CARSGAFPQPQHF.

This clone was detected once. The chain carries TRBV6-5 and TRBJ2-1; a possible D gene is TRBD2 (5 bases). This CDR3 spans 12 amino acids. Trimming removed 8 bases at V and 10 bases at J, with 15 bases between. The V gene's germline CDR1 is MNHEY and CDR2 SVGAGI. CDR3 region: CASGPDSGEQFF. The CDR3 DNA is TGTGCCAGCGGACCCGACTCGGGAGAGCAGTTCTTC.

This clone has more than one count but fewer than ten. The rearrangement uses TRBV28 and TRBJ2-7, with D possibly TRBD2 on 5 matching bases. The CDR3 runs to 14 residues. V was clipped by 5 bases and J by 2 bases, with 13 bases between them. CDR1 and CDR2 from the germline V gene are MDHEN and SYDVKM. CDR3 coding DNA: TGTGCCAGCAGTCCCCAGGACTCGCCCTACGAGCAGTACTTC. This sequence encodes CASSPQDSPYEQYF.

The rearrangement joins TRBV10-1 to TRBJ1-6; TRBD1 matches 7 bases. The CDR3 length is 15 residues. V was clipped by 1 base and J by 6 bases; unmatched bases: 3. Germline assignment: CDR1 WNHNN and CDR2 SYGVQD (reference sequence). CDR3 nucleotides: TGCGCCAGCAGTGAGTTCGGGACAGCTAATTCACCCCTCCACTTT. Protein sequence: CASSEFGTANSPLHF.

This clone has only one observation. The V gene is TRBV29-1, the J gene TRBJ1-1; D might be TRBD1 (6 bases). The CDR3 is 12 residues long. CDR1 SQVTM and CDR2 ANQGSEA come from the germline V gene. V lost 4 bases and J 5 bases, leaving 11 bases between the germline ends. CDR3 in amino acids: CSVGTDTTEAFF. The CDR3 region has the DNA TGCAGCGTTGGGACAGACACTACTGAAGCTTTCTTT.

The CDR3 loop reads CASSQEITGTQPQHF. CDR3 coding DNA: TGCGCCAGCAGCCAAGAAATCACAGGGACTCAGCCCCAGCATTTT. This chain uses TRBV4-3 with TRBJ1-5; TRBD1 is a possible D gene (6 bases). The germline CDR1 and CDR2 sequences are LGHNA and YSLEER. The ends were cut back, 0 bases at V and 6 bases at J, with 12 bases in the middle. This CDR3 has 15 residues.

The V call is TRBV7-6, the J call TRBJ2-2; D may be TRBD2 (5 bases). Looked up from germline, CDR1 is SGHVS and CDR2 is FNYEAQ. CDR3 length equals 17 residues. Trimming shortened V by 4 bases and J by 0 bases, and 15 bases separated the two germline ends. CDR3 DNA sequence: TGTGCCAGCAGCTCCTGGACCGCACTAGCGAACACCGGGGAGCTGTTTTTT. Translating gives CASSSWTALANTGELFF. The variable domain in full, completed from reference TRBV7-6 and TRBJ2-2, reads GAGVSQSPRYKVTKRGQDVALRCDPISGHVSLYWYRQALGQGPEFLTYFNYEAQQDKSGLPNDRFSAERPEGSISTLTIQRTEQRDSAMYRCASSSWTALANTGELFFGEGSRLTVL.

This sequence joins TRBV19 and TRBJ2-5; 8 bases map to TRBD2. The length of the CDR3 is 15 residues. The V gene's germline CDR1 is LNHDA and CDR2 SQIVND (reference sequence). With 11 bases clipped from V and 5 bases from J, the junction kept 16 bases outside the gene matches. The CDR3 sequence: CADLRPSGGMETQYF. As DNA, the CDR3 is TGTGCCGATTTAAGGCCCAGCGGGGGAATGGAGACCCAGTACTTC. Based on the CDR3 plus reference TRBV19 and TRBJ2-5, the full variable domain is DGGITQSPKYLFRKEGQNVTLSCEQNLNHDAMYWYRQDPGQGLRLIYYSQIVNDFQKGDIAEGYSVSREKKESFPLTVTSAQKNPTAFYLCADLRPSGGMETQYFGPGTRLLVL.

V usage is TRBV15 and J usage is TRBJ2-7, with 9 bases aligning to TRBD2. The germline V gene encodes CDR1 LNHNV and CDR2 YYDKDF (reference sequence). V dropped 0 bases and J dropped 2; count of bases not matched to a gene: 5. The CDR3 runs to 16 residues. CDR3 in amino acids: CATSRESGRFPYEQYF. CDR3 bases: TGTGCCACCAGCAGAGAAAGCGGGAGGTTCCCCTACGAGCAGTACTTC.

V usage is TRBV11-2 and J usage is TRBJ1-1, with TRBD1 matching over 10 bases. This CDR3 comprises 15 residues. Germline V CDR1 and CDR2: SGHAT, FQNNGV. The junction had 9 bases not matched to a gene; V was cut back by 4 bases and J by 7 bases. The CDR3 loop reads CASSWPGQGTGEAFF. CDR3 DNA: TGTGCCAGCAGCTGGCCGGGACAGGGGACGGGTGAAGCTTTCTTT. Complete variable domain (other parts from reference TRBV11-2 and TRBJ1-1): EAGVAQSPRYKIIEKRQSVAFWCNPISGHATLYWYQQILGQGPKLLIQFQNNGVVDDSQLPKDRFSAERLKGVDSTLKIQPAKLEDSAVYLCASSWPGQGTGEAFFGQGTRLTVV.

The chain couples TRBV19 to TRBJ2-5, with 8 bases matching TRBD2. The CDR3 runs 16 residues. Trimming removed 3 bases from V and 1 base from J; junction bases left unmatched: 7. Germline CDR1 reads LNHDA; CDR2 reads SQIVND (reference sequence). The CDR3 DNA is TGTGCCAGTAGTATTTCTCGCGCGGGAGGCCAAGAGACCCAGTACTTC. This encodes CASSISRAGGQETQYF.

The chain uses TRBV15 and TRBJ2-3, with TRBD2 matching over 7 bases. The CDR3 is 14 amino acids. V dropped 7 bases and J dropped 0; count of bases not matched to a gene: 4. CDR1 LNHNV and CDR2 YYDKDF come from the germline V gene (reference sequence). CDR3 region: CATIGGRSTDTQYF. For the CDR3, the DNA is TGTGCCACCATAGGCGGGAGAAGCACAGATACGCAGTATTTT.

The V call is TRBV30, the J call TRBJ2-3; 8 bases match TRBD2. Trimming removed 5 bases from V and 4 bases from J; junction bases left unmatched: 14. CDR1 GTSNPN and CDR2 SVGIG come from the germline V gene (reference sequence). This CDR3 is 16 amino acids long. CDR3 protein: CAWGPGGAGGADTQYF. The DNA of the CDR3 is TGTGCCTGGGGGCCCGGGGGGGCGGGAGGAGCAGATACGCAGTATTTT.

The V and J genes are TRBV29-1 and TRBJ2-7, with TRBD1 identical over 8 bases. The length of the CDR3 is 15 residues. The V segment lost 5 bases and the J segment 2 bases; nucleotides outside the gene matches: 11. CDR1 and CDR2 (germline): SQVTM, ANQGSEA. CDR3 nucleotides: TGCAGCGTTAAACTTCCGGGACAGGCGACCTACGAGCAGTACTTC. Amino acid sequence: CSVKLPGQATYEQYF.

The CDR3 region is CASATTNEKLFF. In DNA form, the CDR3 reads TGTGCCAGCGCAACTACTAATGAAAAACTGTTTTTT. The gene calls are TRBV6-6 and TRBJ1-4, with D unresolved. V was trimmed by 8 bases and J by 2 bases, leaving 6 bases between them. The CDR3 totals 12 residues. Germline V lookup: CDR1 MNHNY, CDR2 SVGAGI (reference sequence).

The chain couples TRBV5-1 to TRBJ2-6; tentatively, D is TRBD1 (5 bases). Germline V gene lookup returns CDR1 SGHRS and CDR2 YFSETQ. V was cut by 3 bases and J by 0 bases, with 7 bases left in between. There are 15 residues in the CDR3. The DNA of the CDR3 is TGCGCCAGCAGCTCCCAGGGCTCTGGGGCCAACGTCCTGACTTTC. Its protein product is CASSSQGSGANVLTF.

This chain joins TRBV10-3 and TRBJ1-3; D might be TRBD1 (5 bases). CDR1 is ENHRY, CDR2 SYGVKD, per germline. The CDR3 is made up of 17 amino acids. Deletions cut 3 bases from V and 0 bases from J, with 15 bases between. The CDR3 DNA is TGTGCCATCAGTGATATCGGGGGTAGGGACTCTGGAAACACCATATATTTT. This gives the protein CAISDIGGRDSGNTIYF.